This paragraph covers one T cell receptor (beta chain) sequence. Its antigen is not identified. This specimen comes from a study of T cells in Graves' hyperthyroidism and ophthalmopathy. Regarding the study as a whole: Separation of ophthalmopathy from stable hyperthyroidism was achieved by a 13 V-J model.

Using about 10 ml of fresh peripheral blood, PBMCs were prepared. The investigators amplified TCR beta CDR3 regions from RNA transcripts. First-round RT-PCR with HTBI primers amplified the TCR CDR3 region. TCRdb analysed the multiplex PCR reads with MiXCR anew, one entry per CDR3 protein. The table includes some 700,000 distinct CDR3 sequences, 17% detected once. This CDR3 has 12 residues. Trimming shortened V by 9 bases and J by 5 bases, and 13 bases separated the two germline ends. Per germline, CDR1 MDHEN and CDR2 SYDVKM. The V and J genes are TRBV28 and TRBJ2-5; D is unresolved. The receptor comes from a man aged 45-65 years with Graves' hyperthyroidism. Sequencing used blood. The CDR3 reads CASRRARETQYF. In DNA form, the CDR3 reads TGTGCCAGTCGCCGGGCGCGGGAGACCCAGTACTTC.